Following are 29 T cell receptor beta chains from one sample sequenced in a study of CD8 T cells in ankylosing spondylitis. No antigen has been identified for these receptors. Findings and limits, study-wide: Among TCR beta sequences, a motif of roughly 8 highly homologous variants appeared characteristic of ankylosing spondylitis blood.

TCRdb recomputed calls from the 5' RACE reads with MiXCR, one row per CDR3 protein. Of 350,000 to 450,000 distinct CDR3 sequences listed, 26% are singletons. Sequencing used blood, either unsorted or a sorted T cell fraction (not recorded which). These receptor sequences come from a male donor with ankylosing spondylitis.

The rearrangement uses TRBV20-1 and TRBJ2-7; 8 bases are shared with TRBD1. Per the germline V gene, CDR1 is DFQATT and CDR2 is SNEGSKA (reference sequence). V was clipped by 3 bases and J by 3 bases; unmatched bases: 4. This CDR3 spans 13 amino acids. This CDR3 reads CSAREDRVYEQYF. The CDR3 DNA reads TGCAGTGCTAGGGAGGACAGGGTCTACGAGCAGTACTTC.

The chain uses TRBV19 and TRBJ2-2; D is possibly TRBD1 (5 bases). V lost 2 bases to trimming and J lost 2 bases, with 6 bases between them. This CDR3 spans 14 amino acids. CDR1 and CDR2 from the germline V gene are LNHDA and SQIVND (reference sequence). The CDR3 is CASSIQGNTGELFF. CDR3 bases: TGTGCCAGTAGTATACAGGGAAACACCGGGGAGCTGTTTTTT.

There are a few counts of this clonotype. The chain uses TRBV5-1 and TRBJ1-6; the D gene is possibly TRBD1 (5 bases). Trimming shortened V by 1 base and J by 5 bases, and 10 bases separated the two germline ends. Germline lookup yields CDR1 SGHRS and CDR2 YFSETQ. The CDR3 runs 15 residues. CDR3 sequence (DNA): TGCGCCAGCAGCTTGTGGGGGATGGATAATTCACCCCTCCACTTT. Its protein is CASSLWGMDNSPLHF. Supplemented by reference TRBV5-1 and TRBJ1-6, the full variable domain reads KAGVTQTPRYLIKTRGQQVTLSCSPISGHRSVSWYQQTPGQGLQFLFEYFSETQRNKGNFPGRFSGRQFSNSRSEMNVSTLELGDSALYLCASSLWGMDNSPLHFGNGTRLTVT.

The gene calls are TRBV5-5 and TRBJ2-1; 7 bases map to TRBD2. The CDR3 covers 13 residues. Unmatched junction bases numbered 2, after V lost 3 bases and J lost 5 bases. Germline-derived CDR1 and CDR2 are SGHKS and YYEKEE (reference sequence). The CDR3 bases are TGTGCCAGCAGCTCCAGCGGGGACAATGAGCAGTTCTTC. Protein sequence: CASSSSGDNEQFF.

This clonotype has at least ten counts. The V and J genes are TRBV29-1 and TRBJ1-3; 8 bases fit TRBD1. The CDR3 is 17 residues long. CDR1 and CDR2 (germline): SQVTM, ANQGSEA. Trimming removed 3 bases from V and 6 bases from J; junction bases left unmatched: 16. The CDR3 DNA follows: TGCAGCGTTGAGCCCGACTCCGGGACAGGAAGGGAAAACACCATATATTTT. Its translation: CSVEPDSGTGRENTIYF.

This chain links TRBV4-2 with TRBJ2-3; possibly TRBD2 for D (5 bases). Germline V gives CDR1 LGHNA, CDR2 YNFKEQ. Trimming pared 1 base from V and 4 bases from J, leaving 12 bases between. This CDR3 comprises 15 residues. The DNA for the CDR3 is TGTGCCAGCAGCCAAGTGGGAGCGAACGCAGATACGCAGTATTTT. This encodes CASSQVGANADTQYF.

The chain joins TRBV12-3 or TRBV12-4 to TRBJ1-4; 10 bases map to TRBD1. V dropped 5 bases and J dropped 8; count of bases not matched to a gene: 5. The CDR3 extends over 14 amino acids. CDR3 sequence (DNA): TGTGCCAGCAGTCGACAGGGGGCGTCGGAAAAACTGTTTTTT. It codes for CASSRQGASEKLFF.

This clonotype was seen a few times. The rearrangement joins TRBV15 to TRBJ1-5; 7 nucleotides match TRBD1. V dropped 4 bases and J dropped 1; count of bases not matched to a gene: 7. From germline, CDR1 is LNHNV and CDR2 YYDKDF (reference sequence). The CDR3 consists of 16 residues. Written as DNA, the CDR3 is TGTGCCACCAGCAACCACAGGGGAAGCAGCAATCAGCCCCAGCATTTT. Protein: CATSNHRGSSNQPQHF.

The gene calls are TRBV7-6 and TRBJ1-5; no reliable D call. V lost 2 bases and J lost 5, with 13 bases in between. CDR3 length: 15 residues. Germline V lookup: CDR1 SGHVS, CDR2 FNYEAQ. The CDR3 loop is CASSLQSGAYQPQHF. The CDR3 nucleotides read TGTGCCAGCAGCTTACAATCGGGCGCGTATCAGCCCCAGCATTTT.

This clonotype was detected only once. This chain joins TRBV29-1 and TRBJ2-1; 8 nucleotides match TRBD2. J gave up 5 bases and V 6 bases, and 9 bases lay outside the gene matches. The CDR3 is made up of 14 amino acids. Germline values: CDR1 SQVTM, CDR2 ANQGSEA. The CDR3 protein is CSVKALAENNEQFF. In nucleotides, the CDR3 is TGCAGCGTGAAGGCACTAGCGGAGAACAATGAGCAGTTCTTC.

A few counts support this clonotype. This chain uses TRBV12-3 or TRBV12-4 with TRBJ2-2; D gene ambiguous. This CDR3 contains 16 residues. Trimming took off 7 bases at V and 2 bases at J, with 17 bases between the two ends. The chain's CDR3 is CASNPPWARNTGELFF. The CDR3 DNA reads TGTGCCAGCAACCCACCCTGGGCACGCAACACCGGGGAGCTGTTTTTT.

V is TRBV20-1 and J is TRBJ2-1; D gene uncertain. From germline, CDR1 is DFQATT and CDR2 SNEGSKA (reference sequence). CDR3 length equals 14 residues. With 1 base removed from V and 4 bases from J, the gap between germline ends came to 11 bases. CDR3 sequence reads: CSARGANTYNEQFF. CDR3 sequence (DNA): TGCAGTGCTAGAGGCGCCAACACTTACAATGAGCAGTTCTTC.

The V and J genes are TRBV11-2 and TRBJ2-7; D may match TRBD1 or TRBD2 (5 bases each). The V end lost 2 bases, the J end lost 1 base, and 15 bases lay between the germline ends. This CDR3 is built from 16 residues. CDR1 and CDR2 from the germline V gene are SGHAT and FQNNGV. The CDR3 loop reads CASSLSGGMKSYEQYF. The CDR3 DNA reads TGTGCCAGCAGCTTATCTGGGGGAATGAAGTCCTACGAGCAGTACTTC.

This chain joins TRBV5-1 and TRBJ2-3; the D is unclear. The CDR3 length is 14 residues. CDR1 and CDR2 from the germline V gene are SGHRS and YFSETQ. The V end was cut by 7 bases, the J end by 0 bases, with 12 bases between. The CDR3 here is CASSGRLSTDTQYF. For the CDR3, the DNA is TGCGCCAGCTCGGGCCGTTTGAGCACAGATACGCAGTATTTT.

This clonotype was recorded a few times. The rearrangement joins TRBV20-1 to TRBJ2-7, with 12 nucleotides matching TRBD2. Germline V lookup: CDR1 DFQATT, CDR2 SNEGSKA (reference sequence). The CDR3 consists of 14 residues. V lost 6 bases to trimming and J lost 5 bases; unmatched junction nucleotides: 8. CDR3 sequence: CSATGTSGRHEQYV. The CDR3 DNA follows: TGCAGTGCGACCGGGACTAGCGGGCGCCACGAGCAGTACGTC.

This clonotype was recorded many times. J is TRBJ1-5 and V is TRBV20-1; D not certain. Germline V gene data show CDR1 as DFQATT and CDR2 as SNEGSKA (reference sequence). The CDR3 totals 14 residues. V was pared by 3 bases and J by 3 bases, with 12 bases between. CDR3: CSASLGYFNQPQHF. The CDR3 DNA is TGCAGTGCTAGTTTGGGCTACTTCAATCAGCCCCAGCATTTT.

This clonotype was observed a few times. The rearrangement joins TRBV12-3 or TRBV12-4 to TRBJ1-2; D gene ambiguous. The CDR3 loop spans 12 amino acids. V lost 5 bases and J lost 7, with 11 bases in between. The CDR3 loop reads CASSPVLGGYTF. The CDR3 nucleotides are TGTGCCAGCAGTCCCGTATTGGGTGGCTACACCTTC.

This clonotype has only a few counts. The chain carries TRBV20-1 and TRBJ2-3, with D maybe TRBD2 (6 bases). The germline CDR1 and CDR2 sequences are DFQATT and SNEGSKA (reference sequence). V gave up 3 bases and J gave up 7 bases, with 11 bases separating them. The CDR3 covers 12 residues. This CDR3 is CSASGSSNTQYF. The CDR3 nucleotides read TGCAGTGCTAGCGGGAGCTCGAATACGCAGTATTTT.

The sample holds a few counts of this clonotype. The J gene is TRBJ1-1, the V gene TRBV5-1, with D unclear. The germline gives CDR1 SGHRS, CDR2 YFSETQ. CDR3 length: 15 residues. V was trimmed by 0 bases and J by 1 base, leaving 10 bases between them. CDR3 protein: CASSLVFGENTEAFF. CDR3 coding DNA: TGCGCCAGCAGCTTGGTATTCGGCGAGAACACTGAAGCTTTCTTT.

The chain carries TRBV5-6 and TRBJ1-1; D unclear. CDR1 SGHDT and CDR2 YYEEEE come from the germline V gene. Trimming removed 0 bases at V and 6 bases at J, with 15 bases between. The CDR3 sequence is 15 residues long. CDR3 coding DNA: TGTGCCAGCAGCTTGGGCGGGTTTGGGGAGGCTGAAGCTTTCTTT. This gives the protein CASSLGGFGEAEAFF.

This clonotype has only a few counts. The chain combines TRBV27 with TRBJ2-7; D might be TRBD2 (6 bases). CDR3 length equals 19 residues. V was cut by 11 bases and J by 0 bases, with 32 bases left in between. Germline CDR1 is MNHEY and CDR2 is SMNVEV (reference sequence). CDR3: CAPANLLSYTSQNSYEQYV. The CDR3, as DNA: TGTGCCCCTGCAAACCTATTAAGTTATACTAGCCAAAACTCCTACGAGCAGTACGTC.

The V and J genes are TRBV10-2 and TRBJ2-3; TRBD1 matches at 8 bases. The germline V gene has CDR1 WSHSY and CDR2 SAAADI. The CDR3 extends over 13 amino acids. J lost 6 bases, V lost 6 bases, and 5 bases had no gene match. In DNA, the CDR3 is TGCGCCAGCAGGGACAGGGCTGGGGATACGCAGTATTTT. Its protein product is CASRDRAGDTQYF.

The CDR3 here is CASTFGGRGGGETQYF. The CDR3 DNA reads as TGTGCCAGCACCTTTGGCGGAAGGGGAGGTGGAGAGACCCAGTACTTC. This chain uses TRBV6-1 with TRBJ2-5, with D possibly TRBD2 on 6 matching bases. The CDR3 totals 16 residues. Germline CDR1 MNHNS, CDR2 SASEGT. V was trimmed by 7 bases and J by 4 bases, leaving 22 bases between them.

The chain uses TRBV10-3 and TRBJ2-3; 9 bases map to TRBD2. J gave up 3 bases and V 4 bases, and 11 bases lay outside the gene matches. Germline values: CDR1 ENHRY, CDR2 SYGVKD. This CDR3 spans 17 amino acids. The CDR3 loop is CAISVEVAGEGTDTQYF. The CDR3 region has the DNA TGTGCCATCAGTGTGGAGGTAGCGGGAGAAGGTACAGATACGCAGTATTTT.

This clonotype was found many times. The V call is TRBV5-1, the J call TRBJ1-1; possibly TRBD1 for D (6 bases). The CDR3 sequence is 14 residues long. Trimming removed 4 bases from V and 1 base from J, with 11 bases in between. Germline-derived CDR1 and CDR2 are SGHRS and YFSETQ. The DNA for the CDR3 is TGCGCCAGCAGCCCGGGACAACAGAACACTGAAGCTTTCTTT. Its translation: CASSPGQQNTEAFF. Full variable domain (missing parts from reference TRBV5-1 and TRBJ1-1): KAGVTQTPRYLIKTRGQQVTLSCSPISGHRSVSWYQQTPGQGLQFLFEYFSETQRNKGNFPGRFSGRQFSNSRSEMNVSTLELGDSALYLCASSPGQQNTEAFFGQGTRLTVV.

The chain joins TRBV29-1 to TRBJ2-7, with 7 bases matching TRBD2. Germline-derived CDR1 and CDR2 are SQVTM and ANQGSEA. J gave up 0 bases and V 5 bases, and 1 base lay outside the gene matches. The CDR3 has 12 residues. The DNA for the CDR3 is TGCAGCGTTCGCGGGAGCTCCTACGAGCAGTACTTC. Its protein is CSVRGSSYEQYF.

This rearrangement joins TRBV5-1 to TRBJ2-2; possible D gene TRBD2, 5 bases. Germline values: CDR1 SGHRS, CDR2 YFSETQ. V was clipped by 7 bases and J by 5 bases, with 15 bases between them. The CDR3 totals 14 residues. In DNA, the CDR3 is TGCGCCAGCTCTGGCACGAGAGGGACCGGGGAGCTGTTTTTT. Its translation is CASSGTRGTGELFF.

This rearrangement joins TRBV20-1 to TRBJ2-5; 9 nucleotides align to TRBD2. V dropped 3 bases and J dropped 1; count of bases not matched to a gene: 6. The CDR3 is 15 residues long. Germline CDR1 is DFQATT and CDR2 is SNEGSKA (reference sequence). CDR3 region: CSASGLAGPQETQYF. CDR3 nucleotides: TGCAGTGCTAGCGGGCTAGCGGGACCCCAAGAGACCCAGTACTTC.

This chain joins TRBV19 and TRBJ1-1; D unclear. Per germline, CDR1 LNHDA and CDR2 SQIVND (reference sequence). V was clipped by 2 bases and J by 8 bases, with 9 bases between them. This CDR3 comprises 12 residues. CDR3 loop: CASSIIQGEAFF. CDR3 DNA: TGTGCCAGTAGTATAATTCAAGGCGAAGCTTTCTTT. The full variable domain, in which reference TRBV19 and TRBJ1-1 provide the parts outside the CDR3, is DGGITQSPKYLFRKEGQNVTLSCEQNLNHDAMYWYRQDPGQGLRLIYYSQIVNDFQKGDIAEGYSVSREKKESFPLTVTSAQKNPTAFYLCASSIIQGEAFFGQGTRLTVV.